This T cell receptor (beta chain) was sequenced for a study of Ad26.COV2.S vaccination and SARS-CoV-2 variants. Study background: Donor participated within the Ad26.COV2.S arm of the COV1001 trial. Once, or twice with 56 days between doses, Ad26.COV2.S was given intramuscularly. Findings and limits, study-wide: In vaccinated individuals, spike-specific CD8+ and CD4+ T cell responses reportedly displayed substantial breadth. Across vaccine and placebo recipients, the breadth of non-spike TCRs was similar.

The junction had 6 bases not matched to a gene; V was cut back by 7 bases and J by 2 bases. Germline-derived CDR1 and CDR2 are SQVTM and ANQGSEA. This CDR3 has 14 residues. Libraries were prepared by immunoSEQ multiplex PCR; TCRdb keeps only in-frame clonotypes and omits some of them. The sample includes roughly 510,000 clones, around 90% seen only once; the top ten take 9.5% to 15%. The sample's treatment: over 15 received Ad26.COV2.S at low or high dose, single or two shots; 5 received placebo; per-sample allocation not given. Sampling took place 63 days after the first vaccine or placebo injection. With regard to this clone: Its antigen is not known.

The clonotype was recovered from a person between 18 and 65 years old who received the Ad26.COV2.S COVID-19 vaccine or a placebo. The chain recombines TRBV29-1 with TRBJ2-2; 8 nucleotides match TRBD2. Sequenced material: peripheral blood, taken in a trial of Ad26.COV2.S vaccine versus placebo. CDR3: CSASGGPNTGELFF. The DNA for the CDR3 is TGCAGCGCCTCGGGAGGGCCTAACACCGGGGAGCTGTTTTTT.